The clone carrying this T cell receptor (beta chain) was detected a few times. The antigen remains undetermined. In TCRdb, the 5' RACE reads were re-called with MiXCR into one record per CDR3 protein. The table records roughly 190,000 distinct CDR3 sequences, over 10% of them present only once. These data originate in a study of CD8 T cells in ankylosing spondylitis. The study, taken as a whole, reports: In the blood and synovial fluid of reactive arthritis, some motif variants had been previously reported.

The CDR3 has 19 residues. J was trimmed by 3 bases and V by 5 bases; bases with no gene match: 18. Germline lookup yields CDR1 SNHLY and CDR2 FYNNEI. The TCR originated in a male donor with ankylosing spondylitis or in good health (not recorded which). The sample comprised blood, either unsorted or a sorted T cell fraction (not recorded which). The chain employs TRBV2 and TRBJ2-1; 8 positions agree with TRBD2. The CDR3, as DNA: TGTGCCAGCAGTCAACTCCCTTCACTAGCGGAACTAAACTACAATGAGCAGTTCTTC. Amino acid sequence: CASSQLPSLAELNYNEQFF.